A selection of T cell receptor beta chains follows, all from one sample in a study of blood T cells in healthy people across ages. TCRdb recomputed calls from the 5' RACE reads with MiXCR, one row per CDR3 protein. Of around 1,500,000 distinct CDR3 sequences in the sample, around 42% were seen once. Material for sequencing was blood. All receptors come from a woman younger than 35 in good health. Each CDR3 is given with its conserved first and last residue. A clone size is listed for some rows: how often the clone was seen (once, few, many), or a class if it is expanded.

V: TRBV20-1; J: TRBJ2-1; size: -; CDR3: CSARKTSGRAAANEQFF
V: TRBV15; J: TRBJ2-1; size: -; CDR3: CATSRRRDRENYNEQFF
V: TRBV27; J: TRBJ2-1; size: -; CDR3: CASSFAASGINEQFF
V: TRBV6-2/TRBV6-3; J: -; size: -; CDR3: CASSLTSGRDEQYF
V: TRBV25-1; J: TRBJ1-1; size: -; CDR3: CASSDGGTGEAFF
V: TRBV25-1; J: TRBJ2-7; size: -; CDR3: CASSEVAGVSYEQYF
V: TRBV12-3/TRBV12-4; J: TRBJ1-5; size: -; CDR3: CASSWTANLPQHF
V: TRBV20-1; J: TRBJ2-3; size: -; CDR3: CSARGTSGNTDTQYF
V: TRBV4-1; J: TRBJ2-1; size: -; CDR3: CASSQFTSGSSYNEQFF
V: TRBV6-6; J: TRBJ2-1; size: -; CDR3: CARAKGLADEQFF
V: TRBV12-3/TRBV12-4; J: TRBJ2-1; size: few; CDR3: CASRGGSPSYNEQFF
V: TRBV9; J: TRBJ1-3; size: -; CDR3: CASSVSSVPPGNTIYF
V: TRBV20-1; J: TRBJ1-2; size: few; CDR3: CSANTGTGGYTF
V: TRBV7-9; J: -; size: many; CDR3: CASSLVRETQYF
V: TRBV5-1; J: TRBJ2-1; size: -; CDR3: CASSWIAGAGETQFF
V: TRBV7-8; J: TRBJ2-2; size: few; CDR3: CASNLAGAQVTGELFF
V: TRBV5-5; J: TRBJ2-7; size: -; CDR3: CASSLKGGTYEQYF
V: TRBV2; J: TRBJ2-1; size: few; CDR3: CASSEKSEQFF
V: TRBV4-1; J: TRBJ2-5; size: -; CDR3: CASSQVAAKQETQYF
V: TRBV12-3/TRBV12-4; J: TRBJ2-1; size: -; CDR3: CASSPGLVSYSEQFF
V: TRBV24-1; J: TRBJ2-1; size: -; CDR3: CATSDENTGSVLGEQFF
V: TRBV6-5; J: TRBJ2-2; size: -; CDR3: CASSYMSWDRGKRGELFF
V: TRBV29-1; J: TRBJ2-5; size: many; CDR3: CSVRGTQETQYF
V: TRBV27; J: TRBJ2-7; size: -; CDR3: CASTKGGTGSYEQYF
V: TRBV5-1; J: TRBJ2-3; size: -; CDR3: CASSLRLAGVGTDTQYF
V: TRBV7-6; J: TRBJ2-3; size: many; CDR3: CASSLSRVSDTQYF
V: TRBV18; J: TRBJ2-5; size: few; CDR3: CASSPFGIGTSGQETQYF
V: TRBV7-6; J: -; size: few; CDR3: CASSLQPGAVVDEQYF
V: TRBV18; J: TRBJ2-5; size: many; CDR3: CASSPGTGQETQYF
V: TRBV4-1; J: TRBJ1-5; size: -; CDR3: CASSQVSGGSNQPQHF
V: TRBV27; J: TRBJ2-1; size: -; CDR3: CASMVKGTVNEQFF
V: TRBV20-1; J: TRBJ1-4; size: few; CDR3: CSATPGSRGEKLFF
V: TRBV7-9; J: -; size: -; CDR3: CASSLVSSGSREQYF
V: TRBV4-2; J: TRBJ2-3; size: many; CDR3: CASSPPAGGSTDTQYF
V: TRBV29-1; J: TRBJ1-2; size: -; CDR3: CSVAQGLYRSDGYTF
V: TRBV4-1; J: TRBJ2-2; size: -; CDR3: CANSQGVSGGGELFF
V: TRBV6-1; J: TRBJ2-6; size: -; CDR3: CASRRYRVLSGANVLTF
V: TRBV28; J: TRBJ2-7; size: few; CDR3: CASSPPRGASYEQYF
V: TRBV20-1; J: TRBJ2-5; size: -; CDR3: CSAEALRTGKETQYF
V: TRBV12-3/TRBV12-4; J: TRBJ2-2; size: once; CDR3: CASSPPRGVRSTGELFF
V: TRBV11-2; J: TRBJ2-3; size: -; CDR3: CASSTSSGTQYF
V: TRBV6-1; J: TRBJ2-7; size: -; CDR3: CVSSEDLARHEQYF
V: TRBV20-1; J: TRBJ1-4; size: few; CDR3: CRENQGNEKLFF
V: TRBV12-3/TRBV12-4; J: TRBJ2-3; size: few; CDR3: CATQTSSADTQYF
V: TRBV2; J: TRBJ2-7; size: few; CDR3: CASSEVGRGYEQYF
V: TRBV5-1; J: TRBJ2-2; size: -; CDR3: CASSLAGQSPGELFF
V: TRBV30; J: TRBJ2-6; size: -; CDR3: CAWSKGSGANVLTF
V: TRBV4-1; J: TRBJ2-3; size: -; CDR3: CASSLQLRTAGDTQYF
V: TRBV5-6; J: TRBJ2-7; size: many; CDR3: CASSLDGGGAYEQYF
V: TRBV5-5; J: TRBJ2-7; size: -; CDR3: CASSLWTGPTYEQYF
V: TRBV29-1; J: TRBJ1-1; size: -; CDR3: CSVCSGGTEAFF
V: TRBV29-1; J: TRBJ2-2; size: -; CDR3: CTDPGPMNTEELFF
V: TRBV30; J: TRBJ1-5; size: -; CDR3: CAWSPGWGPNSNQPQHF